Here is one T cell receptor beta chain with its context. The data are from a study of T-cell memory formation after mild COVID-19. The CDR3 consists of 17 residues. The V and J ends lost 4 bases and 0 bases respectively, with 16 bases between them. Germline values: CDR1 MGHRA, CDR2 YSYEKL. One entry per CDR3 protein, called by TCRdb with MiXCR from the 5' RACE reads. The sample lists fewer than 300,000 distinct CDR3 sequences, more than 15% occurring once. Input material: PBMCs or a T cell subset sorted from them (not recorded which). The clonotype was recovered from a man aged 18 to 35 who had mild COVID-19 (a few samples of this study predate the infection). Cell type and time point are not known. The V gene is TRBV4-1, the J gene TRBJ1-3; perhaps TRBD1 as D (5 bases). CDR3 bases: TGCGCCAGCAGCCTAACAGGACACTCTAGCTCTGGAAACACCATATATTTT. This sequence encodes CASSLTGHSSSGNTIYF.